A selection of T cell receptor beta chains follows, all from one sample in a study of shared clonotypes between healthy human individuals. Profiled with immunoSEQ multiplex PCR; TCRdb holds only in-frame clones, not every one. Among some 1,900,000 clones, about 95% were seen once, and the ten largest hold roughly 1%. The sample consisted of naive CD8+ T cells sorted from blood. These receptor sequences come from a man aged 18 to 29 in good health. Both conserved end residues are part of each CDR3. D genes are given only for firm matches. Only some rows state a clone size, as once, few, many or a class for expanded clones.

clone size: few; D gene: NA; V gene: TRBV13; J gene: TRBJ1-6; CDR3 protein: CASSKGLLSSYNSPLHF; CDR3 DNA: TGTGCCAGCAGCAAGGGCCTACTGAGCTCCTATAATTCACCCCTCCACTTT
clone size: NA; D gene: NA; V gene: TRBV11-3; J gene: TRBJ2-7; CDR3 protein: CASSLAPSYEQYF; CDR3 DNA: TGTGCCAGCAGCTTAGCTCCCTCCTACGAGCAGTACTTC
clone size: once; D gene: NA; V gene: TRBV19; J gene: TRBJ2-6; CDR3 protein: CASSPDASGANVLTF; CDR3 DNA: TGTGCCAGTAGTCCTGACGCCTCTGGGGCCAACGTCCTGACTTTC
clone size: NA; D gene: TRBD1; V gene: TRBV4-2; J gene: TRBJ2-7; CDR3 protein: CASSLGTGAYEQYF; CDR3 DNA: TGTGCCAGCAGCCTGGGGACAGGGGCCTACGAGCAGTACTTC
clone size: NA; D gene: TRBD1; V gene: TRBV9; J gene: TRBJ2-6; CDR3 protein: CASSSQGAGANVLTF; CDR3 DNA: TGTGCCAGCAGCTCCCAGGGGGCGGGGGCCAACGTCCTGACTTTC
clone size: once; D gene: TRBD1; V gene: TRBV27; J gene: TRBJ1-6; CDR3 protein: CASSSYRGMSPLHF; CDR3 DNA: TGTGCCAGCAGTTCCTACAGGGGGATGTCACCCCTCCACTTT
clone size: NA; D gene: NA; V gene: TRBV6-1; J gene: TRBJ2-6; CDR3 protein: CASSVSGANVLTF; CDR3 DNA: TGTGCCAGCAGTGTTTCTGGGGCCAACGTCCTGACTTTC
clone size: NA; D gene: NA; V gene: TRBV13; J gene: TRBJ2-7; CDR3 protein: CASSSRAAYEQYF; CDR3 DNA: TGTGCCAGCAGCTCCCGGGCCGCATACGAGCAGTACTTC
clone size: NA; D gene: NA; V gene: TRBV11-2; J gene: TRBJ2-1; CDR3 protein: CASSLLEASYNEQFF; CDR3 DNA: TGTGCCAGCAGCTTACTGGAGGCCTCCTACAATGAGCAGTTCTTC
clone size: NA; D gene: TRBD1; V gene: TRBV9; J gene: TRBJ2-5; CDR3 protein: CASSETGGGETQYF; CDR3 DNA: TGTGCCAGCAGCGAGACAGGGGGTGGAGAGACCCAGTACTTC
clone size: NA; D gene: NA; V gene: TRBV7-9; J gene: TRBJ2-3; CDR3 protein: CASRADTQYF; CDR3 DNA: TGTGCCAGCCGGGCAGATACGCAGTATTTT
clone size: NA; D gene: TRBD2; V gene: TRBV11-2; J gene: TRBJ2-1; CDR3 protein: CASSREVNEQFF; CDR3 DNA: TGTGCCAGCAGCCGGGAGGTAAATGAGCAGTTCTTC
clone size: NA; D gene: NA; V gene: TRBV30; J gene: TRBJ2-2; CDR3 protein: CAWSPRPFTGELFF; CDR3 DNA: TGTGCCTGGTCCCCTAGGCCGTTCACCGGGGAGCTGTTTTTT
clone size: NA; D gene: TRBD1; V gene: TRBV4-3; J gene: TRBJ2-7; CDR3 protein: CASSQDLGTGAYEQYF; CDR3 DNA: TGCGCCAGCAGCCAAGATCTGGGAACAGGGGCCTACGAGCAGTACTTC
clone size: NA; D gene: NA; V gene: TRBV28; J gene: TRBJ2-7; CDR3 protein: CASRTGGEANSYEQYF; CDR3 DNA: TGTGCCAGCAGAACCGGAGGAGAGGCTAACTCCTACGAGCAGTACTTC
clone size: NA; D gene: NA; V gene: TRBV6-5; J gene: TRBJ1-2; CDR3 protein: CASSPGTEANYGYTF; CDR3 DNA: TGTGCCAGCAGCCCAGGGACCGAAGCTAACTATGGCTACACCTTC
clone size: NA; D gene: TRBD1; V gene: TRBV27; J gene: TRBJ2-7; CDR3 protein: CASSLGGQGEIYEQYF; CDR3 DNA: TGTGCCAGCAGTTTGGGGGGACAGGGGGAAATCTACGAGCAGTACTTC
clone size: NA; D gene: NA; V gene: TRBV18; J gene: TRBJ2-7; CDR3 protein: CASSSYRDEGGYEQYF; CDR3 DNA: TGTGCCAGCTCATCCTACAGGGACGAGGGGGGCTACGAGCAGTACTTC
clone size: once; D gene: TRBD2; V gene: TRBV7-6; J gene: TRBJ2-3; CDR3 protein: CASSLDAPSSSGRPSTDTQYF; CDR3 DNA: TGTGCCAGCAGCTTAGACGCCCCTTCGAGTAGCGGGAGACCTAGCACAGATACGCAGTATTTT
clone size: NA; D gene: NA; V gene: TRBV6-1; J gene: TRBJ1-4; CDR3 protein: CASSEWQGGTNEKLFF; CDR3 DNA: TGTGCCAGCAGTGAATGGCAGGGAGGCACTAATGAAAAACTGTTTTTT
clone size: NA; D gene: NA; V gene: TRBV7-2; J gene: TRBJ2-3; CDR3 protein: CASSLLAFSTDTQYF; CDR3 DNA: TGTGCCAGCAGCTTATTAGCTTTCTCCACAGATACGCAGTATTTT
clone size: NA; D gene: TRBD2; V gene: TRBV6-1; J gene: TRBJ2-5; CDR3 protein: CASSEFGLAGDLQETQYF; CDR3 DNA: TGTGCCAGCAGTGAATTCGGACTAGCGGGGGACCTCCAAGAGACCCAGTACTTC
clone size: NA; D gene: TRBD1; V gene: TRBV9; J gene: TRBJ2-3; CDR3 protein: CASSTGTGIADTQYF; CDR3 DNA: TGTGCCAGCAGCACCGGGACAGGGATCGCAGATACGCAGTATTTT
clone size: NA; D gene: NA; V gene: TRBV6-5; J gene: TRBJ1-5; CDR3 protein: CASSPLEGEQPQHF; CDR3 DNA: TGTGCCAGCAGCCCCCTAGAGGGGGAGCAGCCCCAGCATTTT
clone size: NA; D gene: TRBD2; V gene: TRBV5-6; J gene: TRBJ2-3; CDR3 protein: CASSPGTSPDTQYF; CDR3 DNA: TGTGCCAGCAGCCCCGGGACTAGTCCAGATACGCAGTATTTT
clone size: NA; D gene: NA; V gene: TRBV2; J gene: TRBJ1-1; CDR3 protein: CASSEWQLNTEAFF; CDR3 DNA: TGTGCCAGCAGTGAATGGCAGCTGAACACTGAAGCTTTCTTT
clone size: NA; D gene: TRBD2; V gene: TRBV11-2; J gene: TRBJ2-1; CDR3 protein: CASRPGAGAYNEQFF; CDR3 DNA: TGTGCCAGCCGTCCCGGGGCGGGGGCCTACAATGAGCAGTTCTTC
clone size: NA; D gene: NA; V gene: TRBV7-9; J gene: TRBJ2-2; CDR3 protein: CASSLEEGATGELFF; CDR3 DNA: TGTGCCAGCAGCTTAGAGGAGGGGGCCACCGGGGAGCTGTTTTTT
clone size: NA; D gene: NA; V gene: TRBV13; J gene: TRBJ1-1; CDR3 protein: CASSLEMNTEAFF; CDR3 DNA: TGTGCCAGCAGCTTGGAAATGAACACTGAAGCTTTCTTT
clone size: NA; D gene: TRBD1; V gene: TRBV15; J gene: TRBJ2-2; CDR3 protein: CATSRDRDNTGELFF; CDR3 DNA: TGTGCCACCAGCAGGGACAGGGATAACACCGGGGAGCTGTTTTTT
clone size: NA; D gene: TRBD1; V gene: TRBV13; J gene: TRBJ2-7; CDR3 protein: CASSSGTGGVQYF; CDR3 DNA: TGTGCCAGCAGCTCTGGGACAGGGGGCGTGCAGTACTTC
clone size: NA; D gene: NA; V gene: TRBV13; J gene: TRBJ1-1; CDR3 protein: CASSFIRGMGTEAFF; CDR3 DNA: TGTGCCAGCAGCTTCATCAGGGGTATGGGCACTGAAGCTTTCTTT
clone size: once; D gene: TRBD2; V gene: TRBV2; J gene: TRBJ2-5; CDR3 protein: CASSTARTSGSGVRETQYF; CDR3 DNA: TGTGCCAGCAGTACAGCCAGGACTAGCGGGAGTGGTGTCCGCGAGACCCAGTACTTC
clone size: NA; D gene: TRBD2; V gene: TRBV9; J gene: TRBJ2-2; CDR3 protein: CASSTSRLAGVNTGELFF; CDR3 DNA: TGTGCCAGCTCAACCTCAAGACTAGCGGGAGTTAACACCGGGGAGCTGTTTTTT
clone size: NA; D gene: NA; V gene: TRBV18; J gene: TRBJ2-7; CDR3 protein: CASSPGQNYEQYF; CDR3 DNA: TGTGCCAGCTCACCGGGTCAGAACTACGAGCAGTACTTC
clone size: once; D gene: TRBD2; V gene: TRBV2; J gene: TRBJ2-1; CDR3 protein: CASSARLAGGDNEQFF; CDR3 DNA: TGTGCCAGCAGTGCTCGACTAGCGGGAGGCGATAATGAGCAGTTCTTC
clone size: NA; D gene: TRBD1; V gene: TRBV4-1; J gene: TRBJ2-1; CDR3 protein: CASSDRGGTYNEQFF; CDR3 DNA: TGCGCCAGCAGCGACAGGGGGGGAACCTACAATGAGCAGTTCTTC
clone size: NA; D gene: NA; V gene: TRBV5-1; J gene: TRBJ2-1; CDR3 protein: CASSWIEYSHNEQFF; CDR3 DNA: TGCGCCAGCAGCTGGATCGAATATTCCCACAATGAGCAGTTCTTC
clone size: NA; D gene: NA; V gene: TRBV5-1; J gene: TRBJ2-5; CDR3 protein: CASSWSAGQQETQYF; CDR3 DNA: TGCGCCAGCAGCTGGAGCGCGGGACAGCAAGAGACCCAGTACTTC
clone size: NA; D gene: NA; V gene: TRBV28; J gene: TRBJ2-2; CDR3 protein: CASSHLIDTTGELFF; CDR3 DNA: TGTGCCAGCAGTCACCTTATCGACACTACCGGGGAGCTGTTTTTT
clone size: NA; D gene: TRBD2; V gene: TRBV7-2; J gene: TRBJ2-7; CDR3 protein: CASRGNDPGGSYEQYF; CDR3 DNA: TGTGCCAGCAGAGGTAACGATCCGGGAGGGTCCTACGAGCAGTACTTC
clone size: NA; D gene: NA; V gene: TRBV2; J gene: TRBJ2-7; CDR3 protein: CASTEMSGAYEQYF; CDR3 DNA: TGTGCCAGCACCGAAATGAGTGGAGCTTACGAGCAGTACTTC
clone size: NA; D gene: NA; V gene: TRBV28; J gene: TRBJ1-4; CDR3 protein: CASTHGREGTNEKLFF; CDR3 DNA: TGTGCCAGCACCCACGGCAGGGAGGGGACTAATGAAAAACTGTTTTTT
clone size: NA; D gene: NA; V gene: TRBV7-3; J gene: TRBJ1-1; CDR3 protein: CASSLAQATEAFF; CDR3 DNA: TGTGCCAGCAGCTTAGCACAGGCAACTGAAGCTTTCTTT
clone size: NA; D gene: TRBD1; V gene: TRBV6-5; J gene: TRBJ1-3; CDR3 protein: CASSYSTGIGNTIYF; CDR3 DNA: TGTGCCAGCAGTTACTCGACAGGGATAGGAAACACCATATATTTT
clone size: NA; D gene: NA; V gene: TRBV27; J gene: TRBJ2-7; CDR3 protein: CASSPSTGDFSSYEQYF; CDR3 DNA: TGTGCCAGCAGTCCATCTACAGGGGACTTCAGCTCCTACGAGCAGTACTTC
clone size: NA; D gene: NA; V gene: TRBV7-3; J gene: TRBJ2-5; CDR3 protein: CASSLTGGGGETQYF; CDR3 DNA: TGTGCCAGCAGCTTAACCGGGGGCGGTGGAGAGACCCAGTACTTC
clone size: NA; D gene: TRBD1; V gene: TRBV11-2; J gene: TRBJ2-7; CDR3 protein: CASSEEQGEPYEQYF; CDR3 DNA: TGTGCCAGCAGCGAAGAGCAGGGGGAGCCCTACGAGCAGTACTTC
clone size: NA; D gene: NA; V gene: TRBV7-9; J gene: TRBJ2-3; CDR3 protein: CASSSTLGGETDTQYF; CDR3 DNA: TGTGCCAGCAGTAGCACACTCGGGGGCGAGACAGATACGCAGTATTTT
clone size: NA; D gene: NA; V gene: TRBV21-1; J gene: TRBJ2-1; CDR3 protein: CASSKFGDEQFF; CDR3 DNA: TGTGCCAGCAGCAAATTTGGGGATGAGCAGTTCTTC
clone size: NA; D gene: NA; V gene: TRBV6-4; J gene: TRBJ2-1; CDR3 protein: CASSETGTYNEQFF; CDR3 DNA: TGTGCCAGCAGTGAAACCGGGACGTACAATGAGCAGTTCTTC
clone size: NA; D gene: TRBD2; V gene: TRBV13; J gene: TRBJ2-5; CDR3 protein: CASSSPGGLETQYF; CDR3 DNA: TGTGCCAGCAGCTCCCCGGGGGGGCTTGAGACCCAGTACTTC
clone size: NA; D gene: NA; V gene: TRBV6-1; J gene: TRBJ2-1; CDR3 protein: CASSGEPKYNEQFF; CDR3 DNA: TGTGCCAGCAGTGGAGAGCCTAAATACAATGAGCAGTTCTTC
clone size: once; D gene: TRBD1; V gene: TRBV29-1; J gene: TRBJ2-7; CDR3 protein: CSVEETGGPYEQYF; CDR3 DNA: TGCAGCGTTGAAGAGACAGGGGGCCCCTACGAGCAGTACTTC
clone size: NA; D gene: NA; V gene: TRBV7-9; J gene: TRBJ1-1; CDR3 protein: CASSLQGPDTEAFF; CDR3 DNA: TGTGCCAGCAGCTTACAGGGCCCAGACACTGAAGCTTTCTTT
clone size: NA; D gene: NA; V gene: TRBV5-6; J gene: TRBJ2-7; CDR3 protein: CASSSGPTYEQYF; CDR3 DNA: TGTGCCAGCAGCTCGGGGCCGACCTACGAGCAGTACTTC